This paragraph reports one TCR beta chain. No antigen is known for it. Mouse gene names apply. The CDR3 end is not reached by the read, which stops 4 residues before it; the germline J gene fills it in. This entry is derived from a study of CD8+ T cells in alopecia areata. Once RNA had been extracted, it was reverse transcribed into cDNA to act as the sequencing template. Produced via immunoSEQ multiplex PCR; TCRdb's table is partial and in-frame only. In total the sample includes about 120,000 clones, none of them seen once. Regarding the study as a whole: Lesional scalp displayed greater clonality than normal scalp, most notably in alopecia totalis/universalis.

There are 16 residues in the CDR3. Germline assignment: CDR1 NNHDY and CDR2 SYVADS. V was pared by 1 base and J by 4 bases, with 5 bases of the junction left unmatched. Sequencing was carried out using lesional skin. The rearrangement uses TRBV13-3 and TRBJ2-2, with 9 bases that match TRBD2. This sequence originates from a C3H/HeJ mouse with alopecia areata. The mouse line has the MHC haplotype H2-k. The CDR3 reads CASSDRLGALTGQLYF. The CDR3 DNA, read in part, is TGTGCCAGCAGTGATCGACTGGGGGCCCTCACCGGG.